This record concerns one T cell receptor (beta chain) sequence. What it binds is not known. This sample was taken from a study of cytomegalovirus exposure and HLA in healthy donors. The study, taken as a whole, reports: An analysis done earlier found most TCR beta V segments productive about 87% or about 30% of the time.

The CDR3 covers 14 residues. Germline V lookup: CDR1 SQVTM, CDR2 ANQGSEA. A multiplex PCR was run with 60 Vbeta primers and 13 Jbeta primers. Libraries were prepared by immunoSEQ multiplex PCR; TCRdb keeps only in-frame clonotypes and omits some of them. The table shows 130,000 or so clones, with 60% to 80% occurring only once. This chain joins TRBV29-1 and TRBJ2-5; 8 nucleotides match TRBD1. The DNA end is a closer match to TRBJ2-7, so the J assignment may be wrong. This TCR was sampled from a man aged 35 to 55 in good health and CMV-seronegative. Sequenced: PBMCs. The CDR3 region is CSVESDRVGNEQYF. The CDR3 DNA follows: TGCAGCGTTGAATCGGACAGGGTGGGAAACGAGCAGTACTTC.